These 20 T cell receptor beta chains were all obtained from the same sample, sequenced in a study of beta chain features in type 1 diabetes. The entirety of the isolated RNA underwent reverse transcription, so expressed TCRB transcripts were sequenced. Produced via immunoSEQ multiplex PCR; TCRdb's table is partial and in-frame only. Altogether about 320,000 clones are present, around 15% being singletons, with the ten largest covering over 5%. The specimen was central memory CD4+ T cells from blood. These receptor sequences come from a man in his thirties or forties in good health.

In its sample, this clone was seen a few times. As DNA, the CDR3 is TGTGCCTGGAGTGTACGCCCAGGGCTGGTTATACGAACCTACGAGCAGTACGTC. Its translation: CAWSVRPGLVIRTYEQYV. This sequence joins TRBV30 and TRBJ2-7; maybe TRBD1 (5 bases). The germline CDR1 and CDR2 sequences are GTSNPN and SVGIG (reference sequence). CDR3 length: 18 residues. Trimming left V 0 bases short and J 2 bases short, with 23 bases between.

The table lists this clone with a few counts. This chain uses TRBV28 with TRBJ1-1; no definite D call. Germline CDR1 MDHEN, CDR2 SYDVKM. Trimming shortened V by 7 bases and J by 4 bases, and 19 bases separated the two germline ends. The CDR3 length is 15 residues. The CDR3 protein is CASKGDFEATTEAFF. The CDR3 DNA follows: TGTGCCAGCAAAGGTGATTTTGAGGCGACCACTGAAGCTTTCTTT.

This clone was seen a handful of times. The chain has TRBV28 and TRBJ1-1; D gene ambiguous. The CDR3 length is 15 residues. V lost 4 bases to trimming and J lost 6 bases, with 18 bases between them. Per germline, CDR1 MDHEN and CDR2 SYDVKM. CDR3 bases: TGTGCCAGCAGTTCCCTGGAGAGGGATTCTTCTGAAGCTTTCTTT. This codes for CASSSLERDSSEAFF.

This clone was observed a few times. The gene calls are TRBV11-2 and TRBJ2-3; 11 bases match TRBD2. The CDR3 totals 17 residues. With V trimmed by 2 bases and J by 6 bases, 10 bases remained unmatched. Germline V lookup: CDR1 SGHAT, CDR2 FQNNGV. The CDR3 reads CASSLKGLAAGWDTQYF. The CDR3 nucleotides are TGTGCCAGCAGCTTAAAGGGACTAGCGGCCGGTTGGGATACGCAGTATTTT.

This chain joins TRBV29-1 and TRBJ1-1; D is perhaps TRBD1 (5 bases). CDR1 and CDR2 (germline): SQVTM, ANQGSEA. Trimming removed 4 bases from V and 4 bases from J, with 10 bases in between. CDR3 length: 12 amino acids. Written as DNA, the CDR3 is TGCAGCGTTGGGGACCGCCGCACTGAAGCTTTCTTT. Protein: CSVGDRRTEAFF.

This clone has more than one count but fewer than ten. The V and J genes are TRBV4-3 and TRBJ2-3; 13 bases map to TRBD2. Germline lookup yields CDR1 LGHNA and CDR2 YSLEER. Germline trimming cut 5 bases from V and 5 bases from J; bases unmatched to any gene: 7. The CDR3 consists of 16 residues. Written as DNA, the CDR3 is TGCGCCAGCAGCTCAACGAGGACTAGCGGGAGAGATACGCAGTATTTT. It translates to CASSSTRTSGRDTQYF.

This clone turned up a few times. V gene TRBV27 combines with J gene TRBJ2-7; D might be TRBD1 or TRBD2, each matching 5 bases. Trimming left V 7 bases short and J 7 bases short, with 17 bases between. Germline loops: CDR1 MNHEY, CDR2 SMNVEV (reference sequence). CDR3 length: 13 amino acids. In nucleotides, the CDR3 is TGTGCCAGCATGCGAGACGGGGCCGGGGAGCAGTACTTC. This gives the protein CASMRDGAGEQYF.

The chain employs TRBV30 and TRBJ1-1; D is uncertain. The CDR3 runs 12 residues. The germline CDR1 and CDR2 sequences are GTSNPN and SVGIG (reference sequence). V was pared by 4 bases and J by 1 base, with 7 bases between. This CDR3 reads CAWTKQNTEAFF. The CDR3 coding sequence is TGTGCCTGGACCAAACAGAACACTGAAGCTTTCTTT.

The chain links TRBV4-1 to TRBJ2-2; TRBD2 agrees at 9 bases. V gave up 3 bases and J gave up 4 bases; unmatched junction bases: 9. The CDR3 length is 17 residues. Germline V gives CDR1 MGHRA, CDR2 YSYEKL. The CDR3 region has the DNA TGCGCCAGCAGCCAGGCCGTAGCGGGGGCGAGCACCGGGGAGCTGTTTTTT. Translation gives CASSQAVAGASTGELFF.

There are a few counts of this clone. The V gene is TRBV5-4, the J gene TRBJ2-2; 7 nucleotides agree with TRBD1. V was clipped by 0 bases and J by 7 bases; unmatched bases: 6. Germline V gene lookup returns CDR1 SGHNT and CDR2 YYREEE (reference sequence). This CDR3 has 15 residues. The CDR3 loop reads CASSLEGARSGELFF. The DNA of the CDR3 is TGTGCCAGCAGCTTGGAGGGGGCTAGAAGCGGGGAGCTGTTTTTT.

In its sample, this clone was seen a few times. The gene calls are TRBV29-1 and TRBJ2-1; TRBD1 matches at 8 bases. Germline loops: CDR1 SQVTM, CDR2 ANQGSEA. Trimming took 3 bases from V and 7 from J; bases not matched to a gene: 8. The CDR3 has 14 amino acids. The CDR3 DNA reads TGCAGCGTTGAGGACAGGGTTTTCGGGAATGAGCAGTTCTTC. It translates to CSVEDRVFGNEQFF.

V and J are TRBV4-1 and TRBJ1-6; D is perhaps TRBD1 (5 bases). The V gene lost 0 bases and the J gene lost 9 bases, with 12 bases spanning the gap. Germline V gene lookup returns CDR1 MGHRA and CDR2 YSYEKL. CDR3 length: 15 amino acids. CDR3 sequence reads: CASSQDVGVASPLHF. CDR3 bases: TGCGCCAGCAGCCAAGATGTAGGGGTAGCTTCACCCCTCCACTTT.

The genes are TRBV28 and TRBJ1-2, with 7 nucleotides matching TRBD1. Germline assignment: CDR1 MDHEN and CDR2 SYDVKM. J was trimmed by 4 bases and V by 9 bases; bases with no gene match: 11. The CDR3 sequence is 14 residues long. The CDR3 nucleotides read TGTGCCAGTTTGAGAAGGGGGCTGGGCTATGGCTACACCTTC. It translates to CASLRRGLGYGYTF.

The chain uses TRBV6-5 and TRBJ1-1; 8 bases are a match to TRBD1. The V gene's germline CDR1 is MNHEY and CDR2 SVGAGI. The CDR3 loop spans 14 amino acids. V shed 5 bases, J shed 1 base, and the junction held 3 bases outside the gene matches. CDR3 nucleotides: TGTGCCAGCAGTCCGACAGGGGCGAACACTGAAGCTTTCTTT. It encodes CASSPTGANTEAFF.

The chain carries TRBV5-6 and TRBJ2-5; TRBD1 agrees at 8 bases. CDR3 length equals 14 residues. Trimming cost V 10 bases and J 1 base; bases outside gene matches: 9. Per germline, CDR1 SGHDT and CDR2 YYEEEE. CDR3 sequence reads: CAGPAQGAQETQYF. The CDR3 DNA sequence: TGTGCCGGCCCGGCCCAGGGGGCCCAAGAGACCCAGTACTTC.

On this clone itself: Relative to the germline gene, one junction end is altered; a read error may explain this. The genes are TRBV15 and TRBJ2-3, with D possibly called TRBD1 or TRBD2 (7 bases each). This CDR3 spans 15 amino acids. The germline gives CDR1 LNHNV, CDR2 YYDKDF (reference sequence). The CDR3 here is CATSGGGGSTNTQYF. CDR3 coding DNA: TGTGCCACCAGCGGAGGGGGCGGGAGCACAAATACGCAGTATTTT.

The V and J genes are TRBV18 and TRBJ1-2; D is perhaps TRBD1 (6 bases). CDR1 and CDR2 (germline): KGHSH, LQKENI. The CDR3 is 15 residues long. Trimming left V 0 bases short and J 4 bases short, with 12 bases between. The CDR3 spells CASSPPQGSSYGYTF. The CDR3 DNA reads TGTGCCAGCTCACCACCGCAGGGGAGCTCCTATGGCTACACCTTC.

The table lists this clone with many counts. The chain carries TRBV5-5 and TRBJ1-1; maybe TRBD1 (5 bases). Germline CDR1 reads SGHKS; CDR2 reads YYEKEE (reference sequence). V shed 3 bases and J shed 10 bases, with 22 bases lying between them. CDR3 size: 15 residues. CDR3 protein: CASSSDGTYRRGAFF. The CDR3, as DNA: TGTGCCAGCAGCTCGGATGGGACTTATCGACGGGGAGCTTTCTTT.

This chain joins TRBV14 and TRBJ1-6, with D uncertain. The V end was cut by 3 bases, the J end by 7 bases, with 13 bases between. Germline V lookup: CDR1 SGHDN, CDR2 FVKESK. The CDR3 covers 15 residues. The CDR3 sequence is CASSHGNPSNSPLHF. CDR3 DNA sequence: TGTGCCAGCAGCCACGGTAACCCGTCGAATTCACCCCTCCACTTT.

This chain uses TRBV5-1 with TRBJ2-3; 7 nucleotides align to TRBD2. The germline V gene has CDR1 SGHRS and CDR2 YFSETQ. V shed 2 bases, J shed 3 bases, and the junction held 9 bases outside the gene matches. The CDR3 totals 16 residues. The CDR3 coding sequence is TGCGCCAGCAGCTTCGGACTAGGTGGATCAACAGATACGCAGTATTTT. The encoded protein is CASSFGLGGSTDTQYF. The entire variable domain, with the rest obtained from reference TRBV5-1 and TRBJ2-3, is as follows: KAGVTQTPRYLIKTRGQQVTLSCSPISGHRSVSWYQQTPGQGLQFLFEYFSETQRNKGNFPGRFSGRQFSNSRSEMNVSTLELGDSALYLCASSFGLGGSTDTQYFGPGTRLTVL.